Listed below are T cell receptor beta chains from one sample, sequenced in a study of blood T cell repertoires in COVID-19. Produced via immunoSEQ multiplex PCR; TCRdb's table is partial and in-frame only. The sample includes fewer than 25,000 clones, about 90% seen only once; the top ten take around 2.9%. Source material: peripheral blood. All receptors come from a man between 65 and 85 years old with acute or convalescent COVID-19. Each CDR3 is given with its conserved first and last residue. D genes are given only for firm matches. Not all rows give a size; the values are once, few, many and, for expanded clones, a class.

NA	NA	TRBV4-1	TRBJ1-3	TGCGCCAGCAGCCAGAGACAGGTACCCTACCTCAGCTCTGGAAACACCATATATTTT	CASSQRQVPYLSSGNTIYF
NA	NA	TRBV2	TRBJ2-7	TGTGCCAGCAGTGAACCTCTTTCCTACGAGCAGTACTTC	CASSEPLSYEQYF
NA	NA	TRBV19	TRBJ2-7	TGTGCCAGTAGCACCCGGGTCGGGTACGAGCAGTACTTC	CASSTRVGYEQYF
NA	NA	TRBV28	TRBJ1-5	TGTGCCAGCAGTTTCAGGACAAGCAATCAGCCCCAGCATTTT	CASSFRTSNQPQHF
TRBD2	NA	TRBV28	TRBJ2-1	TGTGCCAGCAGTCAGGGACTAGCGGCGAGCTCCTACAATGAGCAGTTCTTC	CASSQGLAASSYNEQFF
NA	NA	TRBV28	TRBJ2-7	TGTGCCAGCAGTTCTCCTCAGGGGTTTAAGTTTGGCGAGCAGTACTTC	CASSSPQGFKFGEQYF
NA	once	TRBV6-5	TRBJ2-2	TGTGCCAGCAGTTACAACGGAGCTGGTAAAGGGGAGCTGTTTTTT	CASSYNGAGKGELFF
TRBD2	NA	TRBV10-2	TRBJ2-2	TGCGCCAGCCGATTGAAGCTAGCGGACACCGGGGAGCTGTTTTTT	CASRLKLADTGELFF
TRBD2	NA	TRBV5-8	TRBJ2-3	TGTGCCAGCAGCTCTGGACTAGCGGGGGGGATGACAGATACGCAGTATTTT	CASSSGLAGGMTDTQYF
NA	few	TRBV19	TRBJ1-2	TGTGCCAGTAGTCCCGAACAGGGATCCTATGGCTACACCTTC	CASSPEQGSYGYTF
NA	NA	TRBV10-2	TRBJ2-7	TGCGCCAGCAGTGAAGCTGGTTCGTACGAGCAGTACTTC	CASSEAGSYEQYF
TRBD1	NA	TRBV7-2	TRBJ1-2	TGTGCCAGCAGCTTCCCAGGGGGCTATGGCTACACCTTC	CASSFPGGYGYTF
NA	NA	TRBV3-1/TRBV3-2	TRBJ2-7	TGTGCCAGCAGCCCGGGTCCGCCAGAGCAGTACTTC	CASSPGPPEQYF
NA	NA	TRBV21-1	TRBJ2-2	TGTGCCAGCAGCTCCTATAGCGGGAGGAGTAGAACCGGGGAGCTGTTTTTT	CASSSYSGRSRTGELFF
NA	NA	TRBV29-1	TRBJ1-2	TGCAGCGTCCGAGGCGGCAGGGAAGGCTACACCTTC	CSVRGGREGYTF
TRBD1	NA	TRBV4-1	TRBJ2-1	TGCGCCAGCAGCCAACGACAGGGGGCGCGTGGTGAGCAGTTCTTC	CASSQRQGARGEQFF
NA	NA	TRBV19	TRBJ2-2	TGTGCCAGTAGTATTGGAGGACTACAGAACACCGGGGAGCTGTTTTTT	CASSIGGLQNTGELFF
TRBD1	NA	TRBV18	TRBJ2-7	TGTGCCAGCTCAGCAGAGACCGGGACAGGGGGTTCCGAGCAGTACTTC	CASSAETGTGGSEQYF
NA	once	TRBV25-1	TRBJ1-4	TGTGCCAGCAGTGCTCAGGGGCCCGGAAAACTGTTTTTT	CASSAQGPGKLFF
TRBD1	NA	TRBV28	TRBJ2-7	TGTGCCACCCTACAGGGCGGGACAGGGTCCTACGAGCAGTACTTC	CATLQGGTGSYEQYF
NA	once	TRBV4-2	TRBJ2-5	TGTGCCAGCAGCCAAGGGCCATCGGGGAGAGAGACCCAGTACTTC	CASSQGPSGRETQYF
NA	once	TRBV27	TRBJ2-3	TGTGCCAGCAGTTTTGATAGCAGGGAACACACAGATACGCAGTATTTT	CASSFDSREHTDTQYF
TRBD1	few	TRBV28	TRBJ1-1	TGTGCCAGCAGTCCTCCGACAGGGATGAACACTGAAGCTTTCTTT	CASSPPTGMNTEAFF
TRBD2	NA	TRBV5-5	TRBJ2-2	TGTGCCAGCAGCTTGGACCCAGTGAGGACTAGCGCGTCCACCGGGGAGCTGTTTTTT	CASSLDPVRTSASTGELFF
NA	once	TRBV7-8	TRBJ1-1	TGTGCCAGCAGCTTAGTTTCGGGGTCGACCACTGAAGCTTTCTTT	CASSLVSGSTTEAFF
NA	NA	TRBV7-9	TRBJ1-2	TGTGCCAGCAGCTTAAAACAGGGCTACAACTATGGCTACACCTTC	CASSLKQGYNYGYTF
NA	NA	TRBV14	TRBJ2-2	TGTGCCAGCAGCCGGACAGCAACCGGGGAGCTGTTTTTT	CASSRTATGELFF
NA	NA	TRBV6-5	TRBJ2-2	TGTGCCAGCGGCGGGACGTCGAACACCGGGGAGCTGTTTTTT	CASGGTSNTGELFF
TRBD2	NA	TRBV27	TRBJ2-7	TGTGCCAGCATGGGTAGCGGGAGGTACGAGCAGTACTTC	CASMGSGRYEQYF
TRBD1	NA	TRBV7-6	TRBJ1-2	TGTGCCAGCAGCTTAGCCCCGGAGGGGGCAGGGAGTGGCTACACCTTC	CASSLAPEGAGSGYTF
NA	NA	TRBV5-4	TRBJ1-1	TGTGCCAGCAGCTTGGACGTTAAACAGGGTACTGAAGCTTTCTTT	CASSLDVKQGTEAFF
NA	once	TRBV21-1	TRBJ2-5	TGTGCCAGCAGGCGCCGCGTAGCTACACTTTCTGAGACCCAGTACTTC	CASRRRVATLSETQYF
NA	NA	TRBV28	TRBJ1-3	TGTGCCAGCAGTTTTGGGCACCTCTCTGGAAACACCATATATTTT	CASSFGHLSGNTIYF
TRBD1	NA	TRBV6-6	TRBJ2-7	TGTGCCAGCAGCCGAAGCTCCGGGACAGGGGATACCTACGAGCAGTACTTC	CASSRSSGTGDTYEQYF
NA	NA	TRBV5-1	TRBJ1-1	TGCGCCAGCAGCTTGGACAGCCTGAACACTGAAGCTTTCTTT	CASSLDSLNTEAFF
NA	once	TRBV30	TRBJ1-3	TGTGCCTGGAGTGCCAGAAACTCTGGAAACACCATATATTTT	CAWSARNSGNTIYF
TRBD1	NA	TRBV15	TRBJ2-7	TGTGCCACTAGCCGGGACAGGGGCTACGAGCAGTACTTC	CATSRDRGYEQYF